A single sample is the source of the 6 T cell receptor beta chains below, sequenced in a study of T cells in Graves' hyperthyroidism and ophthalmopathy. It was RNA transcripts that yielded the amplified TCR beta CDR3 regions. RT-PCR in the first round (using the HTBI primer set) targeted the TCR CDR3. TCRdb fed the multiplex PCR reads into MiXCR, producing one record per CDR3 protein. The profile covers roughly 570,000 distinct CDR3 sequences, with under 60% appearing a single time and around 7.7% taken by the ten largest. The specimen was peripheral blood or thyroid tissue (not recorded which). All receptors come from a woman aged 18-29 years with Graves' hyperthyroidism.

The J gene is TRBJ2-7, the V gene TRBV19; 9 nucleotides align to TRBD2. Germline CDR1 is LNHDA and CDR2 is SQIVND (reference sequence). The CDR3 is 14 amino acids. CDR3 loop: CARDLASGAYEQYF. DNA of the CDR3: TGTGCTAGAGATTTAGCTAGCGGGGCCTACGAGCAGTACTTC.

CDR3 loop: CATSDLSRTGEQYF. The CDR3 DNA sequence: TGTGCCACCAGTGATTTGTCGAGGACAGGCGAGCAGTACTTC. The chain uses TRBV24-1 and TRBJ2-7, with 7 positions matching TRBD1. The V gene's germline CDR1 is KGHDR and CDR2 SFDVKD. There are 14 residues in the CDR3. J was trimmed by 6 bases and V by 0 bases; bases with no gene match: 4.

Many counts were recorded for this clonotype. This sequence joins TRBV12-5 and TRBJ1-5; D is uncertain. With 1 base removed from V and 4 bases from J, the gap between germline ends came to 5 bases. The germline V gene encodes CDR1 LGHNT and CDR2 FRNRAP. This CDR3 contains 13 residues. The CDR3 sequence: CASGLGRNQPQHF. CDR3 in DNA: TGTGCTAGTGGTTTGGGTCGGAATCAGCCCCAGCATTTT.

This clonotype was picked up many times. This sequence joins TRBV2 and TRBJ2-7, with unresolved D. The CDR3 spans 11 residues. Trimming took 7 bases from V and 6 from J, leaving 10 bases between them. CDR1 is SNHLY and CDR2 is FYNNEI in the germline V gene. CDR3 in DNA: TGTGCCAGCAACACACGGGCCGAGCAGTACTTC. Encoded protein: CASNTRAEQYF.

Ten or more counts support this clonotype. This chain connects TRBV4-3 to TRBJ1-3; a possible D gene is TRBD1 (6 bases). Trimming stripped 4 bases from V and 0 bases from J, with 10 bases between. Germline loops: CDR1 LGHNA, CDR2 YSLEER. The CDR3 length is 15 residues. The CDR3 DNA reads as TGCGCCAGCAGCCGGGACATTCACTCTGGAAACACCATATATTTT. It translates to CASSRDIHSGNTIYF.

About this clonotype itself: This could be a read error, since a much larger clone is one nucleotide away. The chain combines TRBV3-1 with TRBJ2-5; D not certain. Germline loops: CDR1 LGHDT, CDR2 YNNKEL (reference sequence). The CDR3 has 15 amino acids. The CDR3 protein is CVSSYRLGRQATQYF. The CDR3 DNA is TGTGTCAGCAGTTATCGGCTCGGACGACAAGCGACCCAGTACTTC.